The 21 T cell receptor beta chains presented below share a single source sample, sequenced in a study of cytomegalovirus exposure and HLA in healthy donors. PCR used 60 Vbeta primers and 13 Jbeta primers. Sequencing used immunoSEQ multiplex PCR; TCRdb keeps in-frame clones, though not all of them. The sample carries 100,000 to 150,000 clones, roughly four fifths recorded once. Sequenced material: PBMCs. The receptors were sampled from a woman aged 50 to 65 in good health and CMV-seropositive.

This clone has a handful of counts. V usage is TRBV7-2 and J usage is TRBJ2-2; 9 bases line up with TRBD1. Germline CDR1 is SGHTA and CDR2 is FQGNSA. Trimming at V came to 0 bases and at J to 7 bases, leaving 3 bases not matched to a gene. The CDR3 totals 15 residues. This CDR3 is CASSLAGQGIGELFF. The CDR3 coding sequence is TGTGCCAGCAGCTTAGCCGGACAGGGGATCGGGGAGCTGTTTTTT.

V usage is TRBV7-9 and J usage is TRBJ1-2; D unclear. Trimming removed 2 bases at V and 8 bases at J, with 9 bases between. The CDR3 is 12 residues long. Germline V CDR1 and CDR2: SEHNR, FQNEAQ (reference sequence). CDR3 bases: TGTGCCAGCAGCTTACTAGGTGGCGGCTACACCTTC. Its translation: CASSLLGGGYTF.

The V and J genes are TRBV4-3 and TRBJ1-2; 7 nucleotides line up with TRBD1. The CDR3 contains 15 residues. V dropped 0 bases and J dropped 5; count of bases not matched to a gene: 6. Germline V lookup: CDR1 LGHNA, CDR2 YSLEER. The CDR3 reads CASSQDRGTAYGYTF. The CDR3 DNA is TGCGCCAGCAGCCAAGATCGGGGGACAGCTTATGGCTACACCTTC.

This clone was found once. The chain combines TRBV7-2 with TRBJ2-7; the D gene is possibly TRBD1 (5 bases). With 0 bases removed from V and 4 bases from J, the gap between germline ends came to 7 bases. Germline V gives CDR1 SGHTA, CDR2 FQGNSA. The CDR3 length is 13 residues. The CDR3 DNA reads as TGTGCCAGCAGCTTAGCGGCAGGGTACGAGCAGTACTTC. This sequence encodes CASSLAAGYEQYF. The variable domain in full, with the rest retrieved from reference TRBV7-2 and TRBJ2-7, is GAGVSQSPSNKVTEKGKDVELRCDPISGHTALYWYRQSLGQGLEFLIYFQGNSAPDKSGLPSDRFSAERTGGSVSTLTIQRTQQEDSAVYLCASSLAAGYEQYFGPGTRLTVT.

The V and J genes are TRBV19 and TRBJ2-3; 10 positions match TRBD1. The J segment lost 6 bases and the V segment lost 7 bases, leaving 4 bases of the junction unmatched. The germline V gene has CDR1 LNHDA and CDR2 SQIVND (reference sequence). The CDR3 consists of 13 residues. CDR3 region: CASMRTGGDTQYF. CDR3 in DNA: TGTGCCAGTATGAGGACAGGGGGGGATACGCAGTATTTT.

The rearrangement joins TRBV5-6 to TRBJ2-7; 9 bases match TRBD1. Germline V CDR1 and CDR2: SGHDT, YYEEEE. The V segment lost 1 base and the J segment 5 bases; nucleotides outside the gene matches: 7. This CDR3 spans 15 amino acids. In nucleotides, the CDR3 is TGTGCCAGCAGCTTGTCCGGACAGGGGTCCCACGAGCAGTACTTC. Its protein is CASSLSGQGSHEQYF.

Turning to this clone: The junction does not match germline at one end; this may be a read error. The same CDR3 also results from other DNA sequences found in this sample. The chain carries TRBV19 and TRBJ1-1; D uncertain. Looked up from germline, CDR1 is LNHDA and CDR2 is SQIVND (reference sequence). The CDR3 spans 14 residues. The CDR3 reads CASSEGGRNTEAFF. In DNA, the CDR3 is TGTGCTAGTAGTGAGGGAGGGAGGAACACTGAAGCTTTCTTT.

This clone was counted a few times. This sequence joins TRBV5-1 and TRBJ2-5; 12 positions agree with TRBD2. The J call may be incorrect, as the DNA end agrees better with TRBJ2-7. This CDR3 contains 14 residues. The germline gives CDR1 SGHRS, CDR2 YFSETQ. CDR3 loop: CASRGTSGLYEQYF. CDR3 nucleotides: TGCGCCAGCAGGGGGACTAGCGGGCTCTACGAGCAGTACTTC.

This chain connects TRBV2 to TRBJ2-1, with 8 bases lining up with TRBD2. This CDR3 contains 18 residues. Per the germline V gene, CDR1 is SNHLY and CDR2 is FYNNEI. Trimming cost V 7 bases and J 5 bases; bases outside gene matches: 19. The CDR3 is CASIRWAGGAALDNEQFF. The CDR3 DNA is TGTGCCAGCATACGGTGGGCGGGGGGAGCCGCCTTGGACAATGAGCAGTTCTTC.

The CDR3: CASSTGTGSNYEQYF. As DNA, the CDR3 is TGTGCCAGTAGTACCGGAACAGGGAGTAACTACGAGCAGTACTTC. This chain connects TRBV19 to TRBJ2-7, with D maybe TRBD1 (6 bases). This CDR3 spans 15 amino acids. From germline, CDR1 is LNHDA and CDR2 SQIVND (reference sequence). Trimming took 4 bases from V and 3 from J, leaving 16 bases between them.

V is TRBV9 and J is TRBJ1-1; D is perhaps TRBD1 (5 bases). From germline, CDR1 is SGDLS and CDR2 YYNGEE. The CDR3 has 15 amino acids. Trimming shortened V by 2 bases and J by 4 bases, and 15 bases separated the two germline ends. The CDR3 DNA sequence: TGTGCCAGCAGCGTCGCCCCGGGGGGGGGCACTGAAGCTTTCTTT. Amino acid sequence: CASSVAPGGGTEAFF.

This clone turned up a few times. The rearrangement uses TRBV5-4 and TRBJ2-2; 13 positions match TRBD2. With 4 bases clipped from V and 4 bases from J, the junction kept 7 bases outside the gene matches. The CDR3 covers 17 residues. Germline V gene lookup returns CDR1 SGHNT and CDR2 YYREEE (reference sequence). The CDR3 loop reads CASSGGGLAGPTGELFF. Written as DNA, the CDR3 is TGTGCCAGCAGCGGGGGGGGACTAGCGGGGCCCACCGGGGAGCTGTTTTTT.

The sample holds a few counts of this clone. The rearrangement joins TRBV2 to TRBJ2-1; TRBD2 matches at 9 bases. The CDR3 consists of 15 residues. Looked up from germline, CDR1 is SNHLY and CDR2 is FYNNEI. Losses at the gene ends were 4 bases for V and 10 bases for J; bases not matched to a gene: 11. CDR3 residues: CASSVELAGRGEQFF. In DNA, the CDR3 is TGTGCCAGCAGTGTTGAGCTAGCGGGGAGGGGGGAGCAGTTCTTC.

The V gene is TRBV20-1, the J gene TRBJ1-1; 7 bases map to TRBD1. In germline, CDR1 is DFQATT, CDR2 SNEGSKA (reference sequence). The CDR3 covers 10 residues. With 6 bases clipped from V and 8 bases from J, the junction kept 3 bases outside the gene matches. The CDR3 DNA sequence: TGCAGTGCAGAGGACAGGGAAGCTTTCTTT. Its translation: CSAEDREAFF.

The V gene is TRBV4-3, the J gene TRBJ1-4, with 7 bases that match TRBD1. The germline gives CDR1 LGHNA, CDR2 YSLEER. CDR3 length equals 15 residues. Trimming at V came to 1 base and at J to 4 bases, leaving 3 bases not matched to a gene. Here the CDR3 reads CASSQGTGDNEKLFF. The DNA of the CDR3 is TGCGCCAGCAGCCAAGGGACAGGCGATAATGAAAAACTGTTTTTT.

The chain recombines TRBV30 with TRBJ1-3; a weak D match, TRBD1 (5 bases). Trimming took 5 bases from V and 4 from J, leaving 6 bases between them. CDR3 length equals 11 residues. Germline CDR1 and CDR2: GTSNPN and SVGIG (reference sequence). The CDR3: CAWDRGNTIYF. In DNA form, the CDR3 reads TGTGCCTGGGACAGAGGAAACACCATATATTTT.

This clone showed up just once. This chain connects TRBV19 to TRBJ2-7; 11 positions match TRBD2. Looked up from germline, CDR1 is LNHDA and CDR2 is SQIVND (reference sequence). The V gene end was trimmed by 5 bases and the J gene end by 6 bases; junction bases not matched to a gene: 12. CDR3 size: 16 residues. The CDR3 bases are TGTGCCAGTAGTCCCCGGACTAGCGGGTACCCTACCGAGCAGTACTTC. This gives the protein CASSPRTSGYPTEQYF.

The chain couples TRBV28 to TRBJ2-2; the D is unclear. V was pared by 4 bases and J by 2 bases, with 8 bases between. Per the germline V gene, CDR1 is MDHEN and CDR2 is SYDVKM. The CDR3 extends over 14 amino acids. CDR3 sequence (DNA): TGTGCCAGCAGTTACGGAGTTAACACCGGGGAGCTGTTTTTT. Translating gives CASSYGVNTGELFF.

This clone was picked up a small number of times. The CDR3 here is CASSPAGQGPDEQYF. The CDR3 region has the DNA TGTGCCAGCTCCCCCGCGGGACAGGGTCCCGACGAGCAGTACTTC. The V and J genes are TRBV4-2 and TRBJ2-7; 9 nucleotides line up with TRBD1. The CDR3 covers 15 residues. Germline loops: CDR1 LGHNA, CDR2 YNFKEQ. V was pared by 8 bases and J by 5 bases, with 13 bases of the junction left unmatched.

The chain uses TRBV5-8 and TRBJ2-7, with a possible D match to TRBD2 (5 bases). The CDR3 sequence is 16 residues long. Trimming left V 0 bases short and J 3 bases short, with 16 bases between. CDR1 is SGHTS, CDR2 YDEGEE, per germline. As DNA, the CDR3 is TGTGCCAGCAGCTTGGGACTTCTCAAAGAGGGCTACGAGCAGTACTTC. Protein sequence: CASSLGLLKEGYEQYF.

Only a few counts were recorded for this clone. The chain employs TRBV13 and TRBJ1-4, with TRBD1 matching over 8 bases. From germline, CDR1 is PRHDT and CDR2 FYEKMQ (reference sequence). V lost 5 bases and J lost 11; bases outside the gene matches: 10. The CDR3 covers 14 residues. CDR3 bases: TGTGCCAGCAGCCCGCGGGGACAGGCCGGGAAACTGTTTTTT. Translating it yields CASSPRGQAGKLFF.